The 20 T cell receptor beta chains given below trace back to one sample, sequenced in a study of blood T cell repertoires in COVID-19. The protocol was immunoSEQ multiplex PCR, while the TCRdb copy is restricted to in-frame clones and leaves out a portion. The sample includes tens of thousands of clones, about two thirds of them seen just once. Sequenced: peripheral blood. These receptors were taken from a woman in her sixties or seventies in a cohort sampled during active or convalescent COVID-19.

The chain joins TRBV2 to TRBJ1-5; tentative D call: TRBD1 (5 bases). CDR1 and CDR2 (germline): SNHLY, FYNNEI. The CDR3 contains 15 residues. V gave up 6 bases and J gave up 6 bases, with 18 bases separating them. The CDR3 protein is CASRAGLGEGQPQHF. CDR3 DNA sequence: TGTGCCAGCAGGGCGGGACTTGGGGAAGGTCAGCCCCAGCATTTT.

This rearrangement joins TRBV27 to TRBJ1-6, with D tentatively TRBD1 (6 bases). Trimming pared 5 bases from V and 7 bases from J, leaving 6 bases between. CDR3 length: 12 amino acids. Per the germline V gene, CDR1 is MNHEY and CDR2 is SMNVEV (reference sequence). The CDR3 nucleotides are TGTGCCAGCAGTAGGGGGAATTCACCCCTCCACTTT. Translation: CASSRGNSPLHF.

About this clone: One end of the junction does not line up with germline, which may come from a read error. This chain connects TRBV4-1 to TRBJ1-5; D perhaps matches TRBD1 (6 bases). Per germline, CDR1 MGHRA and CDR2 YSYEKL. This CDR3 is 17 amino acids long. As DNA, the CDR3 is TGCGTCAGCAGCCAAGTTTTCGAGGACAGCGTGAATCAGCCCCAGCATTTT. Protein: CVSSQVFEDSVNQPQHF.

The V call is TRBV7-2, the J call TRBJ2-7; a weak D match, TRBD1 (6 bases). With 4 bases removed from V and 5 bases from J, the gap between germline ends came to 27 bases. Per the germline V gene, CDR1 is SGHTA and CDR2 is FQGNSA. The CDR3 has 18 amino acids. The DNA for the CDR3 is TGTGCCAGCAGCTCAAAACCACCGACAGGTCCGTTTAGCAACGAGCAGTACTTC. Its protein is CASSSKPPTGPFSNEQYF. The full variable domain, in which reference TRBV7-2 and TRBJ2-7 provide the parts outside the CDR3, is GAGVSQSPSNKVTEKGKDVELRCDPISGHTALYWYRQSLGQGLEFLIYFQGNSAPDKSGLPSDRFSAERTGGSVSTLTIQRTQQEDSAVYLCASSSKPPTGPFSNEQYFGPGTRLTVT.

The V call is TRBV3-1 (or the pseudogene TRBV3-2), the J call TRBJ1-1; no clear D gene. Germline CDR1 and CDR2: LGHDT and YNNKEL (reference sequence). This CDR3 comprises 12 residues. V was pared by 4 bases and J by 12 bases, with 15 bases between. The CDR3 protein is CASSRIDGETFF. The CDR3 bases are TGTGCCAGCAGCCGAATAGACGGGGAGACTTTCTTT.

This chain joins TRBV12-3 or TRBV12-4 and TRBJ2-7; unclear D gene. Trimming took 2 bases from V and 2 from J, leaving 4 bases between them. There are 12 residues in the CDR3. This CDR3 is CASSLSAYEQYF. CDR3 coding DNA: TGTGCCAGCAGTTTATCCGCCTACGAGCAGTACTTC.

The rearrangement links TRBV6-6 to TRBJ1-2; D remains unclear. CDR3 length equals 13 residues. Trimming pared 3 bases from V and 5 bases from J, leaving 10 bases between. From germline, CDR1 is MNHNY and CDR2 SVGAGI (reference sequence). The CDR3 DNA reads TGTGCCAGCAGTTATGGTCAGGATTATGGCTACACCTTC. Its protein product is CASSYGQDYGYTF.

The rearrangement links TRBV5-1 to TRBJ2-5; TRBD2 agrees at 11 bases. After removal of 5 bases from V and 0 bases from J, the junction contained 3 bases not matched to a gene. The CDR3 consists of 15 residues. Per germline, CDR1 SGHRS and CDR2 YFSETQ. The CDR3 DNA reads TGCGCCAGCAGGAGTAGCGGGGGGGACCAAGAGACCCAGTACTTC. Its protein product is CASRSSGGDQETQYF.

This clone was observed a single time. This chain uses TRBV3-1 (or the pseudogene TRBV3-2) with TRBJ2-2, with D perhaps matching TRBD2 (6 bases). The CDR3 loop spans 16 amino acids. Germline V gene sequence: CDR1 LGHDT, CDR2 YNNKEL (reference sequence). V was pared by 1 base and J by 4 bases, with 13 bases between. In nucleotides, the CDR3 is TGTGCCAGCAGCCAAGGTGGCGGGGTATTCACCGGGGAGCTGTTTTTT. Its translation: CASSQGGGVFTGELFF.

This clone was found once. This chain connects TRBV20-1 to TRBJ2-1; no clear D gene. V was trimmed by 5 bases and J by 4 bases, leaving 3 bases between them. Per the germline V gene, CDR1 is DFQATT and CDR2 is SNEGSKA (reference sequence). CDR3 length equals 10 residues. For the CDR3, the DNA is TGCAGTGCTCAGTACAATGAGCAGTTCTTC. As protein: CSAQYNEQFF.

The rearrangement links TRBV24-1 to TRBJ2-7; possible D gene TRBD1, 6 bases. Trimming stripped 7 bases from V and 3 bases from J, with 18 bases between. The CDR3 is made up of 15 amino acids. From germline, CDR1 is KGHDR and CDR2 SFDVKD. This CDR3 reads CATSHRDTLIYEQYF. DNA for the CDR3: TGTGCCACCAGCCACCGGGACACCTTAATCTACGAGCAGTACTTC.

The J gene is TRBJ2-2, the V gene TRBV27, with D tentatively TRBD1 (6 bases). Germline V gene data show CDR1 as MNHEY and CDR2 as SMNVEV (reference sequence). The ends were cut back, 4 bases at V and 7 bases at J, with 13 bases in the middle. The CDR3 contains 14 residues. The CDR3 protein is CASSSNQGFGELFF. The DNA for the CDR3 is TGTGCCAGCAGTTCGAATCAGGGGTTCGGGGAGCTGTTTTTT.

The chain has TRBV5-6 and TRBJ1-5, with 7 bases identical to TRBD1. Germline V lookup: CDR1 SGHDT, CDR2 YYEEEE. J gave up 3 bases and V 4 bases, and 7 bases lay outside the gene matches. The CDR3 is made up of 15 amino acids. The CDR3 DNA is TGTGCCAGCAGCATAAAAGGGGGCTACAATCAGCCCCAGCATTTT. The encoded protein is CASSIKGGYNQPQHF.

The gene calls are TRBV7-8 and TRBJ1-6; D not resolved. Germline V gene lookup returns CDR1 SGHVS and CDR2 FQNEAQ. Between the trimmed V and J ends, which lost 1 base and 5 bases, there was a span of 15 bases. The CDR3 is made up of 17 amino acids. CDR3 sequence (DNA): TGTGCCAGCAGCTTAGGACGCCCCAGCGGGAATAATTCACCCCTCCACTTT. As protein: CASSLGRPSGNNSPLHF.

This clone appeared once. The chain uses TRBV5-1 and TRBJ1-4; possible D gene TRBD1, 6 bases. CDR3 size: 14 residues. Trimming removed 5 bases from V and 5 bases from J, with 13 bases in between. CDR1 is SGHRS, CDR2 YFSETQ, per germline. CDR3 in amino acids: CASSWTVGNEKLFF. The CDR3 DNA sequence: TGCGCCAGCAGTTGGACAGTGGGGAATGAAAAACTGTTTTTT.

Here the CDR3 reads CASRPGQGIGTEAFF. CDR3 nucleotide sequence: TGTGCCAGCAGACCGGGACAGGGGATAGGCACTGAAGCTTTCTTT. The chain is built from TRBV6-6 and TRBJ1-1; 10 positions agree with TRBD1. The CDR3 runs 15 residues. Germline V gene sequence: CDR1 MNHNY, CDR2 SVGAGI (reference sequence). The J segment lost 4 bases and the V segment lost 6 bases, leaving 8 bases of the junction unmatched.

V gene TRBV30 combines with J gene TRBJ2-5; D might be TRBD1 (5 bases). Trimming stripped 2 bases from V and 2 bases from J, with 6 bases between. Looked up from germline, CDR1 is GTSNPN and CDR2 is SVGIG (reference sequence). The CDR3 sequence is 12 residues long. CDR3 nucleotide sequence: TGTGCCTGGAGTAAGGGGCAAGAGACCCAGTACTTC. Amino acid sequence: CAWSKGQETQYF.

The gene calls are TRBV6-6 and TRBJ1-2, with a tentative D call TRBD1 (5 bases). V lost 2 bases and J lost 4, with 8 bases in between. CDR1 is MNHNY and CDR2 is SVGAGI in the germline V gene (reference sequence). The CDR3 length is 13 residues. The CDR3 region has the DNA TGTGCCAGCAGTTACGGGGGGACCTATGGCTACACCTTC. This sequence encodes CASSYGGTYGYTF.

The chain employs TRBV6-5 and TRBJ1-6; a possible D gene is TRBD1 (6 bases). The germline gives CDR1 MNHEY, CDR2 SVGAGI. V was shortened by 5 bases and J by 8 bases, with 16 bases between the two germline ends. CDR3 length: 15 amino acids. DNA of the CDR3: TGTGCCAGCAGTATAGGGTCCAGGGGAGATTCACCCCTCCACTTT. It specifies CASSIGSRGDSPLHF.

This clone is a singleton in its sample. The J gene is TRBJ2-3, the V gene TRBV7-9, with 7 nucleotides matching TRBD2. This CDR3 comprises 14 residues. Germline CDR1 and CDR2: SEHNR and FQNEAQ (reference sequence). V gave up 8 bases and J gave up 2 bases; unmatched junction bases: 7. Here the CDR3 reads CASQSGDATDTQYF. DNA for the CDR3: TGTGCCAGCCAAAGCGGGGACGCCACAGATACGCAGTATTTT.